Ten or more counts support the clone carrying this T cell receptor beta chain. Time point reported: patch test 1, 2 weeks after DPC sensitization. The treatment denotes: therapeutic diphenylcyclopropenone sensitization with weekly scalp DPC. Unfractionated whole blood yielded total RNA. TCRdb reprocessed the RACE reads with MiXCR, giving one entry per CDR3 protein. This table has 35,000 or so distinct CDR3 sequences, around 6.4% appearing once. The record originates from a study of human T cells and chemical hapten exposure. This CDR3 is built from 15 residues. V was clipped by 6 bases and J by 2 bases; unmatched bases: 10. Germline CDR1 is DFQATT and CDR2 is SNEGSKA (reference sequence).

The TCR comes from a woman in her 30s with alopecia areata. Some clones in this sample may be carry-over from other donors' samples. The chain links TRBV20-1 to TRBJ2-3; TRBD2 matches 8 bases. This sample comprised whole blood, obtained in connection with sensitization to the hapten diphenylcyclopropenone (DPC). The CDR3 here is CSAVPGLGDTDTQYF. Written as DNA, the CDR3 is TGCAGTGCCGTTCCGGGACTAGGTGACACAGATACGCAGTATTTT.